This T cell receptor beta chain appears in the sequencing data of a study of T cells expressing NK-cell markers (dated by TCRdb to the early 2020s). About the full investigation: About eight donors provided sorted CD3+CD56+NKG2C+, CD3+CD56+NKG2C- and CD3+CD56-NKG2C+ T-cell subsets, whose TCR beta-chain repertoires were profiled. Seven of the eight sequenced donors were HCMV-seropositive and one was HCMV-seronegative. Randomly selected healthy volunteers, three men and five women, were used as the eight sequenced donors. Sequencing of the libraries produced 2 x 150 bp reads on Illumina HiSeq 2000/2500, MiSeq or NextSeq.

The data were produced on an Illumina HiSeq 2000. The TCR beta cDNA libraries were made using 5'RACE template switching, a step that added both a universal primer site and unique molecular identifiers. Synthesis of cDNA was primed from the TCR beta constant segment and was followed by two consecutive PCR amplification steps. The source study handled its data this way. Reads were demultiplexed and grouped by UMI with MIGEC, and clonotypes were assembled and quantified with MiTCR. Only TCR cDNA sequences supported by at least two reads were kept to exclude erroneous sequences. The tcR package was used for downstream repertoire analysis, with clonotypes matched between fractions based on CDR3 nucleotide sequence plus V segment. VDJmatch was used to annotate antigen specificity against VDJdb, with one amino acid substitution allowed in CDR3. Reads reprocessed by TCRdb are summarized as one entry per CDR3 protein sequence, and DNA is absent. For this entry, the V and J calls and clone size follow TCRdb and not the study's own pipeline. The data table for this sample lists some 150,000 distinct CDR3 sequences. The top ten clonotypes cover around 35% of the sample.

A commercial ELISA kit detecting HCMV-specific IgG in serum was used to determine HCMV serostatus. Ficoll density gradient centrifugation was used to isolate peripheral blood mononuclear cells from blood. Results and caveats for the whole study, not just this receptor: In a handful of donors, the dominant CD3+CD56+NKG2C+ clonotypes were among the top 10 CD8+ clonotypes and accounted for 1.0-7.0% of CD8+ T cells. Those dominant clonotypes were again the most abundant among CD3+CD56-NKG2C+ cells in a few donors, at about 25-60.1%. Whether the expanded NKG2C-expressing T cell clones were specific for HCMV antigens was left unclear.

A remark on this clonotype: This clone's antigen is unknown.

From cysteine to phenylalanine, the CDR3 is 20 amino acids long. The DNA sequence is not available. Sequenced sample: blood T cells: a sorted CD56 or NKG2C T cell subset, CD4+ or CD8+ T cells, or bulk PBMC T cells (not recorded which). Recombination connected TRBV12-3 or TRBV12-4 to TRBJ1-5; TCRdb's D gene call, TRBD1, goes unchecked for lack of DNA. The source of this sequence is a woman in her 50s in good health. Donor details come from another sample of the same person, matched by shared clones. The CDR3 amino acid sequence is: CASNTQWAGKDVWGNQPQHF.